What follows describes a single T cell receptor (beta chain). Its specificity is not known. This entry is derived from a study of T cell responses to AZD1222 COVID-19 vaccine. The data were produced by immunoSEQ multiplex PCR, yet TCRdb's version contains in-frame clones alone and is incomplete. The sample has roughly 120,000 clones, 80% to 90% seen once; the top ten hold around 4.6%. V was clipped by 6 bases and J by 7 bases, with 15 bases between them. This CDR3 has 14 residues. Germline V gene data show CDR1 as LNHDA and CDR2 as SQIVND (reference sequence). Study outcomes and limitations: The peak T cell response came first, and repertoires were sampled only after it. Among AZD1222 vaccinees, only five or six were seropositive at baseline. The donor cohort was predominantly white British with a female majority, and clonal diversity may have been underestimated. Along spike, vaccine-associated CD4 TCRs were found throughout, with dominance at 160-218 and 743-854.

This sequence was found in an adult who received the AZD1222 COVID-19 vaccine. The chain recombines TRBV19 with TRBJ1-4, with a weak D call TRBD1 (5 bases). Sequenced here: peripheral blood, sampled 28 days after the second AZD1222 dose. The CDR3 bases are TGTGCCAGTAGAAGAATCGACAGCCTTGAAAAACTGTTTTTT. Its translation is CASRRIDSLEKLFF.